This T cell receptor (beta chain) was recorded in a study of shared clonotypes between healthy human individuals. On the study more broadly: Plates per donor: three CD4 naive, three CD4 memory, two CD8 naive, one CD8 memory.

Selected positively for CCR7 and CD45RO-negative, naive CD8 cells excluded terminally differentiated effector memory CD45RA+ cells. Each donor was a Caucasian adult residing in Nashville, Tennessee. CDR1 is MGHRA and CDR2 is YSYEKL in the germline V gene. V gave up 0 bases and J gave up 2 bases, with 10 bases separating them. The CDR3 is made up of 16 amino acids. The data were produced by immunoSEQ multiplex PCR, yet TCRdb's version contains in-frame clones alone and is incomplete. The repertoire holds around 2,000,000 clones, 85% to 95% seen once, with roughly 1.2% in the top ten. The clonotype originates from a man aged 18 to 35 in good health. The chain is built from TRBV4-1 and TRBJ2-2; D remains unclear. Sequenced material: naive CD8+ T cells sorted from blood. The CDR3 loop is CASSQDWSINTGELFF. CDR3 nucleotides: TGCGCCAGCAGCCAAGATTGGTCCATCAACACCGGGGAGCTGTTTTTT.